This passage covers 9 T cell receptor beta chains from one sample sequenced in a study of shared clonotypes between healthy human individuals. Cells designated naive CD8 were CD45RO-negative and were positively selected for CCR7, with terminally differentiated effector memory CD45RA+ cells excluded. Libraries were prepared by immunoSEQ multiplex PCR; TCRdb keeps only in-frame clonotypes and omits some of them. The repertoire holds roughly 850,000 clones, with 90% to 98% as singletons. Sequencing input: naive CD8+ T cells sorted from blood. The receptor source for this set is a man aged 25-45 years in good health.

This chain joins TRBV7-6 and TRBJ1-1; unclear D gene. V was cut by 2 bases and J by 7 bases, with 17 bases left in between. Per the germline V gene, CDR1 is SGHVS and CDR2 is FNYEAQ. CDR3 length equals 15 residues. Here the CDR3 DNA reads TGTGCCAGCAGCTTATGGGAAAATAGACAAAATGAAGCTTTCTTT. Amino acid sequence: CASSLWENRQNEAFF.

This chain uses TRBV2 with TRBJ2-7, with D unresolved. This CDR3 is built from 11 residues. Germline CDR1 SNHLY, CDR2 FYNNEI. Trimming stripped 7 bases from V and 3 bases from J, with 7 bases between. The CDR3 here is CASTNLYEQYF. For the CDR3, the DNA is TGTGCCAGCACGAATCTCTACGAGCAGTACTTC.

The chain is built from TRBV7-9 and TRBJ1-4, with 9 nucleotides matching TRBD1. In germline, CDR1 is SEHNR, CDR2 FQNEAQ (reference sequence). J gave up 0 bases and V 4 bases, and 6 bases lay outside the gene matches. The CDR3 sequence is 17 residues long. The CDR3 loop reads CASSSTGGFATNEKLFF. Here the CDR3 DNA reads TGTGCCAGCAGCTCTACAGGGGGCTTTGCAACTAATGAAAAACTGTTTTTT.

The CDR3 nucleotides are TGTGCCAGCAGCTCGGACGGACAGGGCGATGAGCAGTTCTTC. Amino acids: CASSSDGQGDEQFF. The rearrangement links TRBV7-9 to TRBJ2-1, with 8 bases lining up with TRBD1. The ends lost 4 bases at V and 8 bases at J; junction bases unmatched: 7. The CDR3 covers 14 residues. The germline V gene encodes CDR1 SEHNR and CDR2 FQNEAQ (reference sequence).

The rearrangement uses TRBV9 and TRBJ2-7, with a tentative D call TRBD2 (6 bases). The CDR3 length is 15 residues. CDR1 is SGDLS and CDR2 is YYNGEE in the germline V gene. V lost 2 bases and J 3 bases, leaving 15 bases between the germline ends. CDR3 residues: CASSVEGLPFYEQYF. DNA of the CDR3: TGTGCCAGCAGCGTGGAGGGATTACCCTTCTACGAGCAGTACTTC.

The V and J genes are TRBV2 and TRBJ2-1, with 7 bases fitting TRBD2. V lost 1 base to trimming and J lost 7 bases; unmatched junction nucleotides: 7. From germline, CDR1 is SNHLY and CDR2 FYNNEI. The CDR3 loop spans 15 amino acids. CDR3 region: CASSEVNTGGNEQFF. CDR3 DNA sequence: TGTGCCAGCAGTGAAGTGAATACGGGGGGTAATGAGCAGTTCTTC.

The chain joins TRBV18 to TRBJ2-7; weak D call: TRBD1 (7 bases). Germline V gives CDR1 KGHSH, CDR2 LQKENI. Trimming stripped 3 bases from V and 6 bases from J, with 12 bases between. This CDR3 has 13 residues. CDR3 region: CASSPGQGGEQYF. In nucleotides, the CDR3 is TGTGCCAGCTCACCTGGGCAGGGGGGCGAGCAGTACTTC.

This chain links TRBV11-2 with TRBJ1-5; D gene unclear. The germline V gene encodes CDR1 SGHAT and CDR2 FQNNGV. V was shortened by 2 bases and J by 7 bases, with 9 bases between the two germline ends. The CDR3 covers 13 residues. This chain's CDR3 is CASSLNWGQPQHF. CDR3 sequence (DNA): TGTGCCAGCAGCTTAAATTGGGGACAGCCCCAGCATTTT. Using reference TRBV11-2 and TRBJ1-5 for the parts outside the CDR3, the full variable domain is EAGVAQSPRYKIIEKRQSVAFWCNPISGHATLYWYQQILGQGPKLLIQFQNNGVVDDSQLPKDRFSAERLKGVDSTLKIQPAKLEDSAVYLCASSLNWGQPQHFGDGTRLSIL.

This rearrangement joins TRBV12-5 to TRBJ2-1, with 7 nucleotides matching TRBD2. Trimming took 5 bases from V and 7 from J; bases not matched to a gene: 2. This CDR3 is 12 amino acids long. CDR1 LGHNT and CDR2 FRNRAP come from the germline V gene. The CDR3 DNA is TGTGCTAGTGGTCGCGGGAGAAATGAGCAGTTCTTC. This gives the protein CASGRGRNEQFF.